This T cell receptor (beta chain) was retrieved from a study of beta chain features in type 1 diabetes. Reverse transcription of all isolated RNA meant that expressed TCRB transcripts were sequenced. Clones were sequenced by immunoSEQ multiplex PCR, and TCRdb holds only the in-frame ones, with some missing. The table has tens of thousands of clones, approximately 50% seen once. About this clone itself: Its antigen is not identified.

The germline V and J ends were trimmed by 4 bases and 6 bases, with 22 bases remaining between them. This CDR3 has 16 amino acids. Germline CDR1 and CDR2: GTSNPN and SVGIG (reference sequence). Study-wide results and caveats: For patients, the naive, central memory and Treg TCRB repertoires appeared more alike than for healthy donors.

Blood was collected once per donor into heparin, averaging approximately 0.12 L. Markers CD45RO/CCR7/CD25/CD127/CD95/CD27 served to sort CD4+ naive, central memory, regulatory and stem cell-like memory cells. Populations isolated by sorting all had purity greater than 95%. The TCR was taken from a woman between 18 and 29 years old in good health. The chain couples TRBV30 to TRBJ2-4; D is perhaps TRBD2 (6 bases). Sequencing was done on a sample of central memory CD4+ T cells from blood. Here the CDR3 reads CAWKFAAGGPGNIQYF. The CDR3 DNA is TGTGCCTGGAAGTTTGCCGCCGGGGGTCCCGGAAACATTCAGTACTTC.